The 15 T cell receptor beta chains reported below all come from one sample, sequenced in a study of T cells after yellow fever vaccination. TCRdb passed the 5' RACE reads through MiXCR, listing each CDR3 protein once. The repertoire holds some 320,000 distinct CDR3 sequences, with over 8.5% as singletons. Sequenced here: CD4+ T cells sorted from PBMCs, sampled 45 days after the yellow fever booster vaccination. These receptors were collected from a man between 18 and 35 years old who received the YFV17D yellow fever vaccine.

This clonotype was detected a few times. V is TRBV6-5 and J is TRBJ1-1; D remains unclear. Between the trimmed V and J ends, which lost 2 bases and 10 bases, there was a span of 17 bases. The CDR3 is 14 amino acids. The germline V gene has CDR1 MNHEY and CDR2 SVGAGI. The CDR3 coding sequence is TGTGCCAGCAGTTACGGGTTTAAGGTGGTAGGAGCTTTCTTT. This gives the protein CASSYGFKVVGAFF.

V is TRBV27 and J is TRBJ2-3, with D possibly being TRBD2 (5 bases). Germline CDR1 MNHEY, CDR2 SMNVEV (reference sequence). This CDR3 spans 14 amino acids. Trimming removed 6 bases from V and 6 bases from J, with 16 bases in between. The chain's CDR3 is CASRLSGTSDTQYF. CDR3 sequence (DNA): TGTGCCAGCAGACTGAGCGGCACGTCTGATACGCAGTATTTT.

For the CDR3, the DNA is TGTGCCAGCAGCCATCAGCGACAGGGAGGAGAGACCCAGTACTTC. Amino acid sequence: CASSHQRQGGETQYF. This sequence joins TRBV3-1 and TRBJ2-5; a weak D match, TRBD1 (7 bases). Trimming took 3 bases from V and 4 from J, leaving 15 bases between them. CDR1 LGHDT and CDR2 YNNKEL come from the germline V gene (reference sequence). This CDR3 region has 15 residues.

The V and J genes are TRBV4-3 and TRBJ2-3, with D hard to call. V lost 0 bases to trimming and J lost 6 bases, with 16 bases between them. Germline V gives CDR1 LGHNA, CDR2 YSLEER. This CDR3 is built from 16 residues. The CDR3 is CASSQDLTGPSDTQYF. CDR3 in DNA: TGCGCCAGCAGCCAAGACCTGACCGGCCCCTCCGATACGCAGTATTTT.

This chain uses TRBV4-3 with TRBJ2-3, with D maybe TRBD2 (5 bases). The V end lost 4 bases, the J end lost 4 bases, and 12 bases lay between the germline ends. The germline gives CDR1 LGHNA, CDR2 YSLEER. The CDR3 has 14 residues. The CDR3 is CASSLTRVSDTQYF. CDR3 DNA: TGCGCCAGCAGCCTCACTAGAGTTTCAGATACGCAGTATTTT.

This clonotype was seen repeatedly, ten times or more. V usage is TRBV2 and J usage is TRBJ2-4; no reliable D call. V lost 6 bases, J lost 6 bases, and 6 bases lay in between. CDR3 length equals 11 residues. CDR1 is SNHLY and CDR2 is FYNNEI in the germline V gene. CDR3 nucleotide sequence: TGTGCCAGCAGGGGCGCAAACATTCAGTACTTC. This gives the protein CASRGANIQYF.

The table lists this clonotype with many counts. The chain couples TRBV2 to TRBJ2-7, with no clear D. Germline-derived CDR1 and CDR2 are SNHLY and FYNNEI. Trimming removed 10 bases from V and 6 bases from J, with 13 bases in between. The CDR3 is made up of 11 amino acids. This chain's CDR3 is CATSPFSEQYF. The DNA of the CDR3 is TGTGCCACCAGCCCGTTTAGCGAGCAGTACTTC.

V is TRBV30 and J is TRBJ2-6; D gene uncertain. V shed 4 bases and J shed 2 bases, with 6 bases lying between them. Germline V gene sequence: CDR1 GTSNPN, CDR2 SVGIG (reference sequence). There are 13 residues in the CDR3. CDR3 coding DNA: TGTGCCTGGATAAATCCTGGGGCCAACGTCCTGACTTTC. This gives the protein CAWINPGANVLTF.

This clonotype appeared many times. This chain connects TRBV5-1 to TRBJ2-5; unclear D gene. Trimming pared 6 bases from V and 1 base from J, leaving 13 bases between. Germline V lookup: CDR1 SGHRS, CDR2 YFSETQ. The CDR3 spans 14 residues. The CDR3 DNA reads as TGCGCCAGCATAGGGCTGCCTCCCCAAGAGACCCAGTACTTC. It encodes CASIGLPPQETQYF.

This clonotype showed up just a few times. This chain links TRBV28 with TRBJ1-4; 10 positions agree with TRBD1. Germline trimming cut 7 bases from V and 7 bases from J; bases unmatched to any gene: 15. There are 17 residues in the CDR3. Germline loops: CDR1 MDHEN, CDR2 SYDVKM. Written as DNA, the CDR3 is TGTGCCAGCACCCTCAGGTCCGGGCGACAGGGGGCTGAAAAACTGTTTTTT. As protein: CASTLRSGRQGAEKLFF.

This chain joins TRBV9 and TRBJ2-7; 10 bases map to TRBD2. CDR1 and CDR2 (germline): SGDLS, YYNGEE. V was clipped by 4 bases and J by 3 bases; unmatched bases: 7. The length of the CDR3 is 15 residues. As DNA, the CDR3 is TGTGCCAGCAGCCCAGGGCTAGCGGGGGTCTACGAGCAGTACTTC. This encodes CASSPGLAGVYEQYF.

The gene calls are TRBV6-5 and TRBJ1-5, with a weak D call TRBD1 (5 bases). The CDR3 is made up of 15 amino acids. Germline V gene data show CDR1 as MNHEY and CDR2 as SVGAGI. V shed 0 bases and J shed 6 bases, with 12 bases lying between them. The CDR3 region is CASSYSAGSSQPQHF. Here the CDR3 DNA reads TGTGCCAGCAGTTACTCGGCAGGGAGTAGTCAGCCCCAGCATTTT.

This clonotype appeared many times. The J gene is TRBJ2-1, the V gene TRBV5-1; TRBD1 agrees at 9 bases. With 4 bases clipped from V and 8 bases from J, the junction kept 10 bases outside the gene matches. CDR1 SGHRS and CDR2 YFSETQ come from the germline V gene. The CDR3 runs 15 residues. CDR3 nucleotide sequence: TGCGCCAGCAGCGCGCCCGGGACAGGGAACGATGAGCAGTTCTTC. Residues: CASSAPGTGNDEQFF.

V and J are TRBV29-1 and TRBJ1-2, with D possibly matching TRBD1 (6 bases). Germline CDR1 and CDR2: SQVTM and ANQGSEA. The germline V and J ends were trimmed by 3 bases and 1 base, with 12 bases remaining between them. The CDR3 is made up of 14 amino acids. The CDR3 DNA is TGCAGCGTTGACTACGGACAGAGTAACTATGGCTACACCTTC. It yields the protein CSVDYGQSNYGYTF. The whole variable domain, filled in from reference TRBV29-1 and TRBJ1-2, reads SAVISQKPSRDICQRGTSLTIQCQVDSQVTMMFWYRQQPGQSLTLIATANQGSEATYESGFVIDKFPISRPNLTFSTLTVSNMSPEDSSIYLCSVDYGQSNYGYTFGSGTRLTVV.

This clonotype has a handful of counts. The V call is TRBV6-5, the J call TRBJ1-1, with D unclear. V lost 0 bases and J 0 bases, leaving 8 bases between the germline ends. The V gene's germline CDR1 is MNHEY and CDR2 SVGAGI. The CDR3 has 15 amino acids. DNA of the CDR3: TGTGCCAGCAGTTACTCACAGCCGATGAACACTGAAGCTTTCTTT. It codes for CASSYSQPMNTEAFF.